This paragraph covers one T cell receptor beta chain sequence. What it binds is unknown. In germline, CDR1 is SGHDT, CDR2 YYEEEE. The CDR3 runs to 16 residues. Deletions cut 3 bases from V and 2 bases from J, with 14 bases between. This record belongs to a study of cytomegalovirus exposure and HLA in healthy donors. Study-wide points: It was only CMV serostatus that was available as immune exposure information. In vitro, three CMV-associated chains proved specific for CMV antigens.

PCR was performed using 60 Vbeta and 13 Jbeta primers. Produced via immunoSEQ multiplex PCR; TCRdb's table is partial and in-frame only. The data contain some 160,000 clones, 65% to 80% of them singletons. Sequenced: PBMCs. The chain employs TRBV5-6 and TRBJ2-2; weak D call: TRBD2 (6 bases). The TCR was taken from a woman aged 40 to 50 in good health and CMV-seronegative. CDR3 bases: TGTGCCAGCAGCTACCTCCTAGCGACCAACACCGGGGAGCTGTTTTTT. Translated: CASSYLLATNTGELFF.